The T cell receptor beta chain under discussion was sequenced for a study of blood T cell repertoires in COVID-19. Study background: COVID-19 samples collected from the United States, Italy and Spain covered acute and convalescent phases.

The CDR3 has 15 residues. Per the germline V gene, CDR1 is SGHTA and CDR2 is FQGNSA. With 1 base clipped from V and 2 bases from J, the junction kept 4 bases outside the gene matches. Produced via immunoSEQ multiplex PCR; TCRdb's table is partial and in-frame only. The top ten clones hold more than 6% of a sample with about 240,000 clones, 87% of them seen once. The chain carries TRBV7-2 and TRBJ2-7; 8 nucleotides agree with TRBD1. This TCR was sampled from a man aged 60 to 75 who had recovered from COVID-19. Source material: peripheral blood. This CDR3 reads CASSLGGQGPYEQYF. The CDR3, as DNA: TGTGCCAGCAGCTTAGGAGGACAGGGACCCTACGAGCAGTACTTC.